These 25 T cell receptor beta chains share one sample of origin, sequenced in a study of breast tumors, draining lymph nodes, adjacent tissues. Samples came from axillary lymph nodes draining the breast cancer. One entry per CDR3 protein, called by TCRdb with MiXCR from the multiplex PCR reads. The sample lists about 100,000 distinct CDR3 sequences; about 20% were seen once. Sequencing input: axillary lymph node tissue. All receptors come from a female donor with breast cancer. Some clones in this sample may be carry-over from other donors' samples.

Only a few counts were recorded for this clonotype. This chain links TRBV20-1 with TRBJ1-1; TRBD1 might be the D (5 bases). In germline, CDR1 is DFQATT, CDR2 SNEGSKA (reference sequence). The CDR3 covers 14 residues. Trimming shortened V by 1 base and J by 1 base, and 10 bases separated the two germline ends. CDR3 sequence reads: CSARVGGWNTEAFF. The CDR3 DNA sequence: TGCAGTGCTAGAGTGGGGGGATGGAACACTGAAGCTTTCTTT.

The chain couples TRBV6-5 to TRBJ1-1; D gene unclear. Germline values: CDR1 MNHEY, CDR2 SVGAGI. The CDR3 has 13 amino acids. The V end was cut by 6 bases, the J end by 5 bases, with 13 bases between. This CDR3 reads CASSLFVGTEAFF. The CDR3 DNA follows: TGTGCCAGCAGCCTATTCGTGGGAACTGAAGCTTTCTTT.

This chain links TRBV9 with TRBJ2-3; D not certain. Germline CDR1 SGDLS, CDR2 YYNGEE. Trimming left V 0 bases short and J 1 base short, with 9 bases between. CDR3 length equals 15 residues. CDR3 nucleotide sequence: TGTGCCAGCAGCGTAGCTGCGGTCGGCACAGATACGCAGTATTTT. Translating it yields CASSVAAVGTDTQYF.

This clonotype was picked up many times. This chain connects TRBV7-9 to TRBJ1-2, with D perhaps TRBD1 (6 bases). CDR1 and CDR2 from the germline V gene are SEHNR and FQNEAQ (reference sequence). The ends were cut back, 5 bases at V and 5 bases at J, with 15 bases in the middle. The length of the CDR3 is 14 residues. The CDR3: CASSDHRDWYGYTF. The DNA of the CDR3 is TGTGCCAGCAGCGACCACAGGGATTGGTATGGCTACACCTTC.

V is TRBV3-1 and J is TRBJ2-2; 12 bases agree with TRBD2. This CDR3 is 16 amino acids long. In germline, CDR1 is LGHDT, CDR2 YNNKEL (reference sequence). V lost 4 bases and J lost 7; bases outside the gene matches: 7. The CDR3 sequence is CASSRTSGRPGGELFF. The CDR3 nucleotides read TGTGCCAGCAGCCGAACTAGCGGGAGGCCTGGCGGGGAGCTGTTTTTT.

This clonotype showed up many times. Here the CDR3 reads CASSVSANTGELFF. The CDR3 coding sequence is TGTGCCAGCAGCGTTTCGGCGAACACCGGGGAGCTGTTTTTT. This chain connects TRBV11-3 to TRBJ2-2; D is unclear. The CDR3 runs 14 residues. Germline lookup yields CDR1 SGHNT and CDR2 YENEEA. The V and J ends lost 5 bases and 0 bases respectively, with 7 bases between them.

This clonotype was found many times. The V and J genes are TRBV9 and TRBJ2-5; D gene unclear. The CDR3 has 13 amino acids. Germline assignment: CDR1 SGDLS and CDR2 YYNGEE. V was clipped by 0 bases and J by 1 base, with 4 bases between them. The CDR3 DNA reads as TGTGCCAGCAGCGTAGCACTCCAAGAGACCCAGTACTTC. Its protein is CASSVALQETQYF.

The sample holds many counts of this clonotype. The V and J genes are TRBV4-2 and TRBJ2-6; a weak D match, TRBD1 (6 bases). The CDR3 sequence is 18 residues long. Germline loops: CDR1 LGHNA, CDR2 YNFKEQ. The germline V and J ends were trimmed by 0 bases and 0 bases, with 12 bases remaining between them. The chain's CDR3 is CASSQEDRGASGANVLTF. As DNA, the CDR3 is TGTGCCAGCAGCCAAGAGGACAGAGGAGCCTCTGGGGCCAACGTCCTGACTTTC.

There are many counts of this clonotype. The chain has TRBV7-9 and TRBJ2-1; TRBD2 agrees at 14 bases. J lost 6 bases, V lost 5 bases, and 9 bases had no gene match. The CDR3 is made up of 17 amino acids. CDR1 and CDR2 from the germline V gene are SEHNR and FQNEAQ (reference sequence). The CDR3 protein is CASSTRLAGGPRNEQFF. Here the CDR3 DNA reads TGTGCCAGCAGCACACGACTAGCGGGAGGGCCCCGCAATGAGCAGTTCTTC.

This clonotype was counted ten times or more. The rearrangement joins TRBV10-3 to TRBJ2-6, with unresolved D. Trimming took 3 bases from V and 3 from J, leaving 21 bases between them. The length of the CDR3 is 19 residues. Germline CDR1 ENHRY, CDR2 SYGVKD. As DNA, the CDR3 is TGTGCCATCAGTGAAGGTTCTGGACCTACTATAGGTGGGGCCAACGTCCTGACTTTC. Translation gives CAISEGSGPTIGGANVLTF.

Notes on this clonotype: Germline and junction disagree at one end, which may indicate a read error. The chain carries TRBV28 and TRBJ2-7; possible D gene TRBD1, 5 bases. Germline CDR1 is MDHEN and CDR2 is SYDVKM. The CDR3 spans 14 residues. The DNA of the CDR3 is TGTGCCAGCAGTTTGCTGGACACAGCCTACGAGCGGTACTTC. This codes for CASSLLDTAYERYF.

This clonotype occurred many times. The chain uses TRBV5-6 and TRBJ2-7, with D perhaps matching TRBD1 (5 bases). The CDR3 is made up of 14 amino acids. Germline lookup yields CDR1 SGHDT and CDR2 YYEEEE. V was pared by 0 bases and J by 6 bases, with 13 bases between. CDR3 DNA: TGTGCCAGCAGCTTGGGTCTAGGGGTGGCCGAGCAGTACTTC. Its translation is CASSLGLGVAEQYF.

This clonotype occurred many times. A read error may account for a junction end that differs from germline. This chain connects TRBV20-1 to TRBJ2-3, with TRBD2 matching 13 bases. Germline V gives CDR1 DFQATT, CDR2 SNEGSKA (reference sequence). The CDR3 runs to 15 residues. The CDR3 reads CSTSGREVKADTQYF. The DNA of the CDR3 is TGCAGTACTAGCGGGAGGGAGGTAAAGGCAGATACGCAGTATTTT.

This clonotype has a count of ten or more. CDR3 loop: CASSYSTGDNTGELFF. The CDR3 DNA reads as TGTGCCAGCAGTTACTCGACGGGAGACAACACCGGGGAGCTGTTTTTT. The chain employs TRBV6-5 and TRBJ2-2; tentative D call: TRBD2 (6 bases). Trimming shortened V by 0 bases and J by 2 bases, and 10 bases separated the two germline ends. Germline loops: CDR1 MNHEY, CDR2 SVGAGI. The CDR3 has 16 residues.

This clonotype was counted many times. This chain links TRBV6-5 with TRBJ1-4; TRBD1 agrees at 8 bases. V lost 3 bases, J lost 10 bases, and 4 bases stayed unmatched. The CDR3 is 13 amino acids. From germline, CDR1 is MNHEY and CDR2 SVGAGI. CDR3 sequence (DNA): TGTGCCAGCAGTTATGGGACAGGAGGAAAACTGTTTTTT. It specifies CASSYGTGGKLFF.

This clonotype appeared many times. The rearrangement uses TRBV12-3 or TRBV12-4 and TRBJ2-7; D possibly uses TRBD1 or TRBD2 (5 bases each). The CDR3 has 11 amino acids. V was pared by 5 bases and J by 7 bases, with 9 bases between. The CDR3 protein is CASSRGLEQYF. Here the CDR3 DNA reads TGTGCCAGCAGTCGGGGCCTGGAGCAGTACTTC.

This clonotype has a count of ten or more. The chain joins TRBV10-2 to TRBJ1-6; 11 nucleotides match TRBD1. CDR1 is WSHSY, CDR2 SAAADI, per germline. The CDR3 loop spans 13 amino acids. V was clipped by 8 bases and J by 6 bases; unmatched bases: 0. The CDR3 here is CASGTGGNSPLHF. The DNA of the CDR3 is TGCGCCAGCGGGACAGGGGGTAATTCACCCCTCCACTTT.

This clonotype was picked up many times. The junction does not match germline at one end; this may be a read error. The CDR3: CASSLTGLGRVF. The CDR3 DNA follows: TGTGCCAGCAGCCTTACCGGACTAGGGCGGGTCTTC. The chain joins TRBV28 to TRBJ2-1; 7 bases are a match to TRBD2. The germline CDR1 and CDR2 sequences are MDHEN and SYDVKM. The CDR3 totals 12 residues.

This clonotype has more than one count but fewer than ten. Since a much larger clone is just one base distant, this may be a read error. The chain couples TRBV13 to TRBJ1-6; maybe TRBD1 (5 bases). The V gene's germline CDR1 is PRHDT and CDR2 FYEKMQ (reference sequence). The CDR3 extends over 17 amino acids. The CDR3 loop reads CAGSLGLDSSYNSPLHF. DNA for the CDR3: TGTGCCGGCAGCTTAGGGCTTGACAGCTCCTATAATTCACCCCTCCACTTT. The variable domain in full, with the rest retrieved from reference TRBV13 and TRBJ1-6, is AAGVIQSPRHLIKEKRETATLKCYPIPRHDTVYWYQQGPGQDPQFLISFYEKMQSDKGSIPDRFSAQQFSDYHSELNMSSLELGDSALYFCAGSLGLDSSYNSPLHFGNGTRLTVT.

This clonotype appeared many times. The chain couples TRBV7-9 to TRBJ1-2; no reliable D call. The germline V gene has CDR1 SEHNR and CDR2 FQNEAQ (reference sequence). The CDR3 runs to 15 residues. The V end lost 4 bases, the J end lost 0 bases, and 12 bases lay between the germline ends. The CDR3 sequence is CASSSDTVSNYGYTF. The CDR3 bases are TGTGCCAGCAGCTCCGACACCGTTTCTAACTATGGCTACACCTTC.

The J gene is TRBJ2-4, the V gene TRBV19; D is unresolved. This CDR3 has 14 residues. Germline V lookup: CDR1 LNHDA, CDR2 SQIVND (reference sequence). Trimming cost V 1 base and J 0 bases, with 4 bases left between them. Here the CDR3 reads CASSIALAKNIQYF. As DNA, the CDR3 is TGTGCCAGTAGTATAGCATTAGCCAAAAACATTCAGTACTTC.

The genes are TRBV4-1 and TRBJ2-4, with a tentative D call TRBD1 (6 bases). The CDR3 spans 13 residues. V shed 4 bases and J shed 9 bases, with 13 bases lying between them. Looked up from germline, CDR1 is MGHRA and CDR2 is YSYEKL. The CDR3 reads CASSRGQPGIQYF. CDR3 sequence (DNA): TGCGCCAGCAGCCGAGGACAGCCGGGCATTCAGTACTTC.

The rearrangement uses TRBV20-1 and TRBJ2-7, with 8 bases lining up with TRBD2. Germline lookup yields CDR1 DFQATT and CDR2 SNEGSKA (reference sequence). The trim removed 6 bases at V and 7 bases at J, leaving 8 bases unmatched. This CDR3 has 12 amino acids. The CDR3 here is CSARTSMGEQYF. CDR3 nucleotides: TGCAGTGCCCGGACTAGCATGGGAGAGCAGTACTTC.

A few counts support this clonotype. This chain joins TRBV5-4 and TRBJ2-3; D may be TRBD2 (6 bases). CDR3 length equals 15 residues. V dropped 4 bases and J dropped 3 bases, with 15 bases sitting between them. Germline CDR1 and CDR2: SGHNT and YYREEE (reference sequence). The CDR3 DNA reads TGTGCCAGCAGCCCGGGACCTCGGGGGACAGATACGCAGTATTTT. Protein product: CASSPGPRGTDTQYF.

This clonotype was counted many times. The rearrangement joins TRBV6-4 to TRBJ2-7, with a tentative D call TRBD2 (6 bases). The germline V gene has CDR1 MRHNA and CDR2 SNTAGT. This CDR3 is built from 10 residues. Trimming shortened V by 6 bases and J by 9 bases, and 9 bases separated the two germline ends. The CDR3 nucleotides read TGTGCCAGCAGCCCGGAGGGGCAGTACTTC. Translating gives CASSPEGQYF.